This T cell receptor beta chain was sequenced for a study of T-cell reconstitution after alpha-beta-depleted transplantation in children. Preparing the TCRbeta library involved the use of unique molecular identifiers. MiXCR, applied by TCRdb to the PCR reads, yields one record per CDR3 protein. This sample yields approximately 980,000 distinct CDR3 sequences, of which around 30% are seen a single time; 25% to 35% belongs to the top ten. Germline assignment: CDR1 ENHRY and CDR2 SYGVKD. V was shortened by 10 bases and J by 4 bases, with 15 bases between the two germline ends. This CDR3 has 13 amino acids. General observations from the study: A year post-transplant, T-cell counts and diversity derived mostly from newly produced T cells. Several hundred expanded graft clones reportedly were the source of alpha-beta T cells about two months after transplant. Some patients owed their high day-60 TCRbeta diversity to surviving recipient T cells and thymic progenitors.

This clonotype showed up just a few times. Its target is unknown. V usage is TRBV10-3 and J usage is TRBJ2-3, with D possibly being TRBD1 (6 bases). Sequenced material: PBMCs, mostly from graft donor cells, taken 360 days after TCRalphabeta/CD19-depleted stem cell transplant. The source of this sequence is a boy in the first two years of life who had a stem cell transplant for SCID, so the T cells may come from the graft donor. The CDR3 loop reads CATRVAGADTQYF. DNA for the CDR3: TGTGCCACCCGAGTAGCAGGGGCAGATACGCAGTATTTT.